The 2 T cell receptor beta chains below were found in one sample sequenced in a study of blood T cell repertoires in COVID-19. Assay used: immunoSEQ multiplex PCR; TCRdb lists only in-frame clones, some missing. This table has 180,000 or so clones, 84% appearing once. Sequences were obtained from peripheral blood. The receptors stem from a human donor with acute or convalescent COVID-19. The donor label of this sample is uncertain.

V and J are TRBV5-1 and TRBJ1-2, with 7 bases identical to TRBD1. The length of the CDR3 is 15 residues. V lost 4 bases, J lost 4 bases, and 10 bases stayed unmatched. The germline V gene has CDR1 SGHRS and CDR2 YFSETQ. The CDR3 region is CASSPFRQGIYGYTF. The DNA of the CDR3 is TGCGCCAGCAGCCCCTTTCGACAGGGCATCTATGGCTACACCTTC.

V is TRBV15 and J is TRBJ2-5; D is undetermined. The CDR3 consists of 17 residues. Looked up from germline, CDR1 is LNHNV and CDR2 is YYDKDF (reference sequence). Trimming took off 0 bases at V and 1 base at J, with 15 bases between the two ends. CDR3 residues: CATSRDTFSGFQETQYF. DNA for the CDR3: TGTGCCACCAGCAGAGATACGTTCTCCGGGTTCCAAGAGACCCAGTACTTC.